Each of the 23 T cell receptor beta chains below was sequenced from the same sample in a study of blood T cell repertoires in COVID-19. Assay used: immunoSEQ multiplex PCR; TCRdb lists only in-frame clones, some missing. In the table there are approximately 210,000 clones, about 90% of which are singletons. The source material was peripheral blood. These receptors were collected from a man aged 25 to 40 with acute or convalescent COVID-19.

V is TRBV7-9 and J is TRBJ1-1; D unclear. The CDR3 has 15 residues. Germline V gives CDR1 SEHNR, CDR2 FQNEAQ (reference sequence). The V gene lost 3 bases and the J gene lost 0 bases, with 11 bases spanning the gap. The CDR3, as DNA: TGTGCCAGCAGCTTCTTGCCGAGGATGAACACTGAAGCTTTCTTT. It translates to CASSFLPRMNTEAFF.

V gene TRBV5-1 combines with J gene TRBJ2-2; D call uncertain. Trimming removed 0 bases from V and 6 bases from J, with 12 bases in between. This CDR3 region has 15 residues. CDR1 is SGHRS and CDR2 is YFSETQ in the germline V gene. CDR3 in DNA: TGCGCCAGCAGCTTGGGCCCCCAGGTTTCCGGGGAGCTGTTTTTT. It encodes CASSLGPQVSGELFF.

CDR3 bases: TGTGCCAGGTACAGGGCCCCCTACTATGGCTACACCTTC. It translates to CARYRAPYYGYTF. The chain uses TRBV5-3 and TRBJ1-2, with D possibly being TRBD1 (6 bases). TRBV5-3 is flagged as an ORF with uncertain function. V dropped 8 bases and J dropped 3 bases, with 14 bases sitting between them. The CDR3 contains 13 residues.

This clone was recorded only once. V usage is TRBV3-1 (or the pseudogene TRBV3-2) and J usage is TRBJ1-1; D call uncertain. CDR1 is LGHDT and CDR2 is YNNKEL in the germline V gene (reference sequence). Trimming pared 1 base from V and 11 bases from J, leaving 8 bases between. CDR3 length: 11 amino acids. For the CDR3, the DNA is TGTGCCAGCAGCCAAGCGCGAGATGCTTTCTTT. Translated: CASSQARDAFF.

The V and J genes are TRBV5-5 and TRBJ2-1; D uncertain. Per germline, CDR1 SGHKS and CDR2 YYEKEE (reference sequence). This CDR3 comprises 13 residues. Trimming removed 2 bases from V and 4 bases from J, with 7 bases in between. The CDR3 sequence is CASSLDLYNEQFF. CDR3 sequence (DNA): TGTGCCAGCAGCTTAGACTTGTACAATGAGCAGTTCTTC.

This rearrangement joins TRBV11-2 to TRBJ2-1, with a tentative D call TRBD2 (7 bases). Trimming took off 5 bases at V and 6 bases at J, with 11 bases between the two ends. This CDR3 spans 13 amino acids. The germline gives CDR1 SGHAT, CDR2 FQNNGV. CDR3 sequence: CASSGRGANEQFF. The CDR3 nucleotides are TGTGCCAGCAGCGGGAGGGGGGCCAATGAGCAGTTCTTC.

The table lists this clone with a few counts. V usage is TRBV5-1 and J usage is TRBJ2-1; 10 positions agree with TRBD1. Trimming removed 4 bases from V and 4 bases from J; junction bases left unmatched: 11. The CDR3 loop spans 17 amino acids. Per the germline V gene, CDR1 is SGHRS and CDR2 is YFSETQ. CDR3 coding DNA: TGCGCCAGCAGCCCAAACCCCCCGGGACAGGGGTACAATGAGCAGTTCTTC. Translated: CASSPNPPGQGYNEQFF. Full variable domain (remainder filled in from reference TRBV5-1 and TRBJ2-1): KAGVTQTPRYLIKTRGQQVTLSCSPISGHRSVSWYQQTPGQGLQFLFEYFSETQRNKGNFPGRFSGRQFSNSRSEMNVSTLELGDSALYLCASSPNPPGQGYNEQFFGPGTRLTVL.

This chain joins TRBV6-1 and TRBJ1-1; tentatively, D is TRBD1 (6 bases). The CDR3 runs to 16 residues. V gave up 2 bases and J gave up 5 bases, with 18 bases separating them. Germline CDR1 is MNHNS and CDR2 is SASEGT. This CDR3 is CASSESQGRQGTEAFF. In nucleotides, the CDR3 is TGTGCCAGCAGTGAAAGTCAGGGGCGGCAGGGTACTGAAGCTTTCTTT.

This chain connects TRBV3-1 (or the pseudogene TRBV3-2) to TRBJ1-2; TRBD1 matches at 9 bases. J was trimmed by 8 bases and V by 0 bases; bases with no gene match: 4. In germline, CDR1 is LGHDT, CDR2 YNNKEL (reference sequence). The CDR3 runs 14 residues. In nucleotides, the CDR3 is TGTGCCAGCAGCCAAGATCGACAGGGGGAGGGCTACACCTTC. This translates into CASSQDRQGEGYTF.

The rearrangement uses TRBV24-1 and TRBJ2-5; a possible D gene is TRBD2 (6 bases). Trimming cost V 7 bases and J 5 bases, with 13 bases left between them. The CDR3 totals 13 residues. Germline V lookup: CDR1 KGHDR, CDR2 SFDVKD. The CDR3: CATSPPGVETQYF. In DNA form, the CDR3 reads TGTGCCACCAGCCCCCCGGGAGTTGAGACCCAGTACTTC.

This chain links TRBV5-1 with TRBJ2-7, with TRBD2 as a possible D gene (8 bases). V was clipped by 3 bases and J by 0 bases, with 22 bases between them. The CDR3 has 18 residues. The germline V gene has CDR1 SGHRS and CDR2 YFSETQ. The CDR3 region is CASSSGPGGGADSYEQYF. CDR3 nucleotides: TGCGCCAGCAGCTCGGGGCCGGGAGGGGGCGCCGACTCCTACGAGCAGTACTTC.

The chain recombines TRBV5-1 with TRBJ2-1, with 8 bases matching TRBD2. Trimming took 3 bases from V and 0 from J; bases not matched to a gene: 2. Germline V gene data show CDR1 as SGHRS and CDR2 as YFSETQ. CDR3 size: 15 residues. CDR3 sequence reads: CASSSGLGSYNEQFF. The CDR3 DNA follows: TGCGCCAGCAGCTCGGGACTAGGCTCCTACAATGAGCAGTTCTTC.

The gene calls are TRBV6-4 and TRBJ2-1, with D perhaps matching TRBD2 (7 bases). There are 16 residues in the CDR3. Germline lookup yields CDR1 MRHNA and CDR2 SNTAGT. Trimming left V 1 base short and J 4 bases short, with 14 bases between. The CDR3 DNA reads as TGTGCCAGCAGTGACTATGGGGGGGCAGGTTACAATGAGCAGTTCTTC. The encoded protein is CASSDYGGAGYNEQFF.

The chain recombines TRBV7-9 with TRBJ2-4; the D gene is possibly TRBD2 (7 bases). Germline CDR1 and CDR2: SEHNR and FQNEAQ (reference sequence). Trimming removed 5 bases from V and 3 bases from J, with 17 bases in between. The CDR3 covers 16 residues. The CDR3 here is CASSPTGGAFKNIQYF. The CDR3 nucleotides are TGTGCCAGCAGCCCGACGGGGGGCGCGTTCAAAAACATTCAGTACTTC.

This clone has more than one count but fewer than ten. This chain uses TRBV14 with TRBJ2-5; 8 bases fit TRBD1. This CDR3 is built from 13 residues. Germline V gene data show CDR1 as SGHDN and CDR2 as FVKESK. Trimming removed 4 bases from V and 5 bases from J; junction bases left unmatched: 3. The CDR3: CASSPTGGETQYF. As DNA, the CDR3 is TGTGCCAGCAGCCCCACAGGGGGGGAGACCCAGTACTTC.

This sequence joins TRBV9 and TRBJ2-7; D may be TRBD2 (6 bases). The CDR3 loop spans 15 amino acids. CDR1 and CDR2 (germline): SGDLS, YYNGEE. With 0 bases removed from V and 2 bases from J, the gap between germline ends came to 12 bases. The CDR3 spells CASSVGGTLTYEQYF. As DNA, the CDR3 is TGTGCCAGCAGCGTAGGAGGGACTCTTACCTACGAGCAGTACTTC.

The chain carries TRBV30 and TRBJ1-2, with D hard to call. Germline lookup yields CDR1 GTSNPN and CDR2 SVGIG (reference sequence). The CDR3 contains 11 residues. The V gene lost 4 bases and the J gene lost 7 bases, with 10 bases spanning the gap. CDR3 sequence: CAWTGGVGYTF. The CDR3 DNA sequence: TGTGCCTGGACCGGAGGAGTTGGCTACACCTTC.

The chain links TRBV3-1 (or the pseudogene TRBV3-2) to TRBJ2-5, with TRBD2 matching over 12 bases. Germline V CDR1 and CDR2: LGHDT, YNNKEL (reference sequence). With 0 bases clipped from V and 5 bases from J, the junction kept 19 bases outside the gene matches. The CDR3 covers 21 residues. CDR3 DNA: TGTGCCAGCAGCCAAGATATCGGACGAGGAAGACTAGCGGGGGATCGGGAGACCCAGTACTTC. Translation gives CASSQDIGRGRLAGDRETQYF.

This sequence joins TRBV5-6 and TRBJ2-7, with 12 positions matching TRBD2. This CDR3 contains 15 residues. Germline values: CDR1 SGHDT, CDR2 YYEEEE. The V and J ends lost 3 bases and 6 bases, in that order; junction bases with no gene match: 7. The CDR3 DNA reads TGTGCCAGCAGCTATAGACTAGCGGGGGAGTTCGAGCAGTACTTC. Protein product: CASSYRLAGEFEQYF.

The gene calls are TRBV5-4 and TRBJ1-4; maybe TRBD1 (5 bases). The CDR3 spans 15 residues. Trimming stripped 4 bases from V and 0 bases from J, with 10 bases between. CDR1 is SGHNT, CDR2 YYREEE, per germline (reference sequence). The CDR3: CASSRSQATNEKLFF. The CDR3 coding sequence is TGTGCCAGCAGCCGATCACAGGCAACTAATGAAAAACTGTTTTTT.

The V call is TRBV5-6, the J call TRBJ1-2; 7 nucleotides line up with TRBD1. CDR1 and CDR2 (germline): SGHDT, YYEEEE. CDR3 length equals 15 residues. V dropped 5 bases and J dropped 2; count of bases not matched to a gene: 9. The CDR3 bases are TGTGCCAGCAGTCCCGTGACAGGGAGCAACTATGGCTACACCTTC. Its protein is CASSPVTGSNYGYTF.

V gene TRBV12-3 or TRBV12-4 combines with J gene TRBJ2-7; the D gene is possibly TRBD2 (5 bases). V lost 10 bases and J lost 1, with 14 bases in between. This CDR3 is built from 13 residues. The CDR3 DNA follows: TGTGCCACAAGGAGGAGCGCATCCTACGAGCAGTACTTC. Encoded protein: CATRRSASYEQYF.

The gene calls are TRBV2 and TRBJ2-7; TRBD2 matches 8 bases. V lost 6 bases and J lost 3; bases outside the gene matches: 10. Germline CDR1 SNHLY, CDR2 FYNNEI. The CDR3 consists of 15 residues. CDR3 residues: CASRDDWTSSYEQYF. The CDR3, as DNA: TGTGCCAGCAGGGACGATTGGACTAGCAGCTACGAGCAGTACTTC.